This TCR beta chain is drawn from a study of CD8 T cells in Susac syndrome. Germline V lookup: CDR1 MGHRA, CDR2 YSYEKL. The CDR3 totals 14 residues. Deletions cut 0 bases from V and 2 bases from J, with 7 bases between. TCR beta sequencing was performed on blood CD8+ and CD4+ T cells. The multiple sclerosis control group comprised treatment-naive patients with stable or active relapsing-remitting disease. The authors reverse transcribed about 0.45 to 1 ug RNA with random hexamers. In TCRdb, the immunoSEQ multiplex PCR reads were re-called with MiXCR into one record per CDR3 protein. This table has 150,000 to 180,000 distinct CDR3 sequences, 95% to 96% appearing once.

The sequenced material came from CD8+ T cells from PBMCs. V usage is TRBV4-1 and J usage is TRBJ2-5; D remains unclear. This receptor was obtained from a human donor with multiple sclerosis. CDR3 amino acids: CASSQDPGQETQYF. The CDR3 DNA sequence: TGCGCCAGCAGCCAAGATCCAGGTCAAGAGACCCAGTACTTC.